This T cell receptor beta chain derives from a study of CD8+CD57+ T cells in acquired aplastic anemia. Study summary: On average, sorted CD4+ and CD8+ cells gave approximately 3 ug of DNA. Study-wide results and limits: Both patients and controls carried the same twenty-nine CD8+ CDR3 sequences. The CD8+ Simpson's diversity of patients and controls was not significantly different.

Germline trimming cut 1 base from V and 0 bases from J; bases unmatched to any gene: 14. Germline CDR1 and CDR2: SGHAT and FQDESV (reference sequence). The CDR3 loop spans 20 amino acids. Patients selected for sequencing had displayed CD8+CD57+ cell expansion by flow cytometry. In all patients, the disease was severe acquired aplastic anemia. Genomic DNA, the template, was used for profiling of the TCR beta VDJ and CDR3. MiXCR was run by TCRdb on the reads, yielding one entry per CDR3 protein. The repertoire holds some 170,000 distinct CDR3 sequences, with 40% to 55% as singletons. The sample holds many counts of this clonotype. Its antigen is unidentified.

The sequence derives from a human donor with aplastic anemia. This chain uses TRBV11-1 with TRBJ2-3; 9 bases align to TRBD2. The specimen was sorted CD4+, CD8+, or CD8+CD57+ T cells (not recorded which) from PBMCs. CDR3 amino acids: CASSLGVGWRGGLSTDTQYF. The DNA for the CDR3 is TGTGCCAGCAGCTTAGGAGTCGGTTGGCGGGGGGGCCTCAGCACAGATACGCAGTATTTT.